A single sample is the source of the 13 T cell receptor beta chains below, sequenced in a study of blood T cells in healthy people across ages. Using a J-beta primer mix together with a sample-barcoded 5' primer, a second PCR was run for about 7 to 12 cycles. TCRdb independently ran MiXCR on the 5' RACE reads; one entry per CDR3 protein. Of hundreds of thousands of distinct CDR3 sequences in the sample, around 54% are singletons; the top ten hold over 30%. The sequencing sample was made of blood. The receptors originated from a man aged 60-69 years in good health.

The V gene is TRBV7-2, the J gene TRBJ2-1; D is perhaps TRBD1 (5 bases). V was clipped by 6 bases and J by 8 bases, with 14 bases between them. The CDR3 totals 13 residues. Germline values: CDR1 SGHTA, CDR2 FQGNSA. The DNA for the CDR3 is TGTGCCAGCAGGTTATACAGGTTAGATGAGCAGTTCTTC. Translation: CASRLYRLDEQFF. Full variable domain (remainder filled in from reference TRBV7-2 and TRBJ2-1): GAGVSQSPSNKVTEKGKDVELRCDPISGHTALYWYRQSLGQGLEFLIYFQGNSAPDKSGLPSDRFSAERTGGSVSTLTIQRTQQEDSAVYLCASRLYRLDEQFFGPGTRLTVL.

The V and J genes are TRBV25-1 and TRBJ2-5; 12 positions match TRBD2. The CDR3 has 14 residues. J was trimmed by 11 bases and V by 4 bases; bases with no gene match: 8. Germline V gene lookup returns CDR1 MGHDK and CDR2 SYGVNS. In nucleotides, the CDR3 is TGTGCCAGCAGTGCTAGCGGGGGGGCCGCTGAGCAGTACTTC. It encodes CASSASGGAAEQYF.

The CDR3: CSARPPGLAGVHEQFF. The CDR3 DNA reads TGCAGTGCTAGACCCCCGGGACTAGCGGGTGTCCATGAGCAGTTCTTC. The chain employs TRBV20-1 and TRBJ2-1; 12 positions agree with TRBD2. Trimming removed 2 bases from V and 8 bases from J; junction bases left unmatched: 10. Germline CDR1 reads DFQATT; CDR2 reads SNEGSKA (reference sequence). There are 16 residues in the CDR3.

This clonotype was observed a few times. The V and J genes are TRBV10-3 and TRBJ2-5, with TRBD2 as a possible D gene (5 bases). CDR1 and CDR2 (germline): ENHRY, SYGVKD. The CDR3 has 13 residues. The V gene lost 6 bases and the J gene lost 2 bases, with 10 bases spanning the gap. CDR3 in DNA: TGTGCCATCAGGCCGGGATTACAAGAGACCCAGTACTTC. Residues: CAIRPGLQETQYF.

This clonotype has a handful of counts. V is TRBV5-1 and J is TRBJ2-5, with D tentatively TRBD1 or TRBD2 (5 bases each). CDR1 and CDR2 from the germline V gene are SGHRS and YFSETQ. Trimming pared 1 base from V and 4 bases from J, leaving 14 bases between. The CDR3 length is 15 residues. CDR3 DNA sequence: TGCGCCAGCAGCTTGTCCGGGACGATGGGAGAGACCCAGTACTTC. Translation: CASSLSGTMGETQYF.

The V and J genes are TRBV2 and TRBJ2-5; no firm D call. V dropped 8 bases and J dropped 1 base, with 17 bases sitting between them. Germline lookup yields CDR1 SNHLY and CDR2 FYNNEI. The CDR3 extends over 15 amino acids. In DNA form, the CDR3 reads TGTGCCAGCGGTCAGTCTAGTGGGGTCCAAGAGACCCAGTACTTC. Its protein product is CASGQSSGVQETQYF.

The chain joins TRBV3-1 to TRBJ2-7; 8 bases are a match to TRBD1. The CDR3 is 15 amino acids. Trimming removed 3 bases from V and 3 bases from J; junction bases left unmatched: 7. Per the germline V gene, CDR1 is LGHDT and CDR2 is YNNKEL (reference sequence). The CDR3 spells CASSQGQAGIYEQYF. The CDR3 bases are TGTGCCAGCAGCCAGGGACAGGCGGGGATCTACGAGCAGTACTTC.

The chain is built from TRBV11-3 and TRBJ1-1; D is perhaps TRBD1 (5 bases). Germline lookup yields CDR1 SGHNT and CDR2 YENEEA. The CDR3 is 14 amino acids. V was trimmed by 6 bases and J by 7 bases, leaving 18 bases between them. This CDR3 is CASSPGGAGNEAFF. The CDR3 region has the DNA TGTGCCAGCAGTCCAGGTGGGGCAGGCAATGAAGCTTTCTTT.

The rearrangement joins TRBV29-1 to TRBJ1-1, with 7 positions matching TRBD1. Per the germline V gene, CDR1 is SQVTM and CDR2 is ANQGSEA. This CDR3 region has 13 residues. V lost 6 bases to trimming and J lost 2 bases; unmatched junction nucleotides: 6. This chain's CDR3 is CSVGTGDNTEAFF. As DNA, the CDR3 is TGCAGCGTCGGTACAGGGGACAACACTGAAGCTTTCTTT.

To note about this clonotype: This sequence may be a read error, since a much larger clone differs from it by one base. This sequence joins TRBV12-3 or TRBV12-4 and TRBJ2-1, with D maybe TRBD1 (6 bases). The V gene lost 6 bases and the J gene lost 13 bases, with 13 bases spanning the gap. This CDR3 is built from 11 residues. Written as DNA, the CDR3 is TGTGCCAGCAGGTCAGGGGAGACCCAGTTCTTC. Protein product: CASRSGETQFF.

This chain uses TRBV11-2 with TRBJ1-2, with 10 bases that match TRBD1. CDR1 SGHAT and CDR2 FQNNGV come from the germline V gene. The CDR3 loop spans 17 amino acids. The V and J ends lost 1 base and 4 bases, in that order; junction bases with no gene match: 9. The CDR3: CASSLAATGGNGYGYTF. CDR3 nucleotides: TGTGCCAGCAGCTTAGCCGCGACAGGGGGCAATGGCTATGGCTACACCTTC.

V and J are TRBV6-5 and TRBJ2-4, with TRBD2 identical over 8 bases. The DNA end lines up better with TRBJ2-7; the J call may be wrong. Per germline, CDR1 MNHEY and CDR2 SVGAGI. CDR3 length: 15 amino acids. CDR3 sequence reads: CASKRGKAGAYEQYF. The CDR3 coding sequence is TGTGCCAGCAAACGGGGGAAAGCGGGGGCCTACGAGCAGTACTTC.

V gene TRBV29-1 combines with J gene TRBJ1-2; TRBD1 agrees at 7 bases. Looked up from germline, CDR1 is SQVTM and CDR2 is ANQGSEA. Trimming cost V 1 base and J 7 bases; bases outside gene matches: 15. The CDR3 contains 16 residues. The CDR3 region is CSVEVGWGTALRGYTF. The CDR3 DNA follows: TGCAGCGTTGAAGTAGGCTGGGGGACAGCATTACGTGGCTACACCTTC.